A single sample gave rise to the 18 T cell receptor beta chains below, sequenced in a study of CD8+CD57+ T cells in acquired aplastic anemia. Genomic DNA, serving as template, underwent TCR beta VDJ and CDR3 profiling. TCRdb called the reads again in MiXCR, with one record for every CDR3 protein. The profile shows about 210,000 distinct CDR3 sequences, 30% to 40% of them singletons. Sequences were obtained from sorted CD4+, CD8+, or CD8+CD57+ T cells (not recorded which) from PBMCs. These receptors originate from a human donor in good health, serving as a control.

This clonotype was found many times. The V and J genes are TRBV7-8 and TRBJ1-5; 8 bases line up with TRBD1. Germline values: CDR1 SGHVS, CDR2 FQNEAQ. There are 16 residues in the CDR3. V lost 4 bases and J lost 0; bases outside the gene matches: 5. CDR3 sequence reads: CASSSRTGSSNQPQHF. In nucleotides, the CDR3 is TGTGCCAGCAGCTCTAGGACAGGGAGTAGCAATCAGCCCCAGCATTTT.

This clonotype was seen a handful of times. J is TRBJ2-7 and V is TRBV27; TRBD1 matches 11 bases. CDR1 MNHEY and CDR2 SMNVEV come from the germline V gene (reference sequence). J lost 1 base, V lost 3 bases, and 2 bases had no gene match. This CDR3 has 15 amino acids. This CDR3 is CASSLGQGVSYEQYF. The CDR3 nucleotides read TGTGCCAGCAGTTTGGGACAGGGGGTTTCCTACGAGCAGTACTTC.

At least ten counts were recorded for this clonotype. This rearrangement joins TRBV4-1 to TRBJ1-2, with D possibly TRBD1 on 5 matching bases. V lost 1 base and J 0 bases, leaving 21 bases between the germline ends. This CDR3 has 19 amino acids. Looked up from germline, CDR1 is MGHRA and CDR2 is YSYEKL. Here the CDR3 reads CASSQGDRLAQQPNYGYTF. CDR3 nucleotide sequence: TGCGCCAGCAGCCAAGGGGACCGTTTGGCACAACAACCTAACTATGGCTACACCTTC.

In the case of this clonotype: A much bigger clone sits one base away, suggesting this may be a read error. V gene TRBV4-1 combines with J gene TRBJ1-1; D is unclear. CDR3 length: 15 amino acids. Germline V gene lookup returns CDR1 MGHRA and CDR2 YSYEKL. CDR3 region: CVSSQDPRQNTEAFF. The CDR3 bases are TGCGTCAGCAGCCAAGATCCTCGACAGAACACTGAAGCTTTCTTT.

This clonotype was counted many times. V gene TRBV19 combines with J gene TRBJ1-3; no clear D. Germline assignment: CDR1 LNHDA and CDR2 SQIVND (reference sequence). V was cut by 9 bases and J by 0 bases, with 18 bases left in between. The CDR3 totals 16 residues. CDR3 sequence: CASRTTDGRSGNTIYF. CDR3 DNA sequence: TGTGCCAGCAGAACCACTGACGGTCGCTCTGGAAACACCATATATTTT. Drawing the rest from reference TRBV19 and TRBJ1-3, the complete variable domain is DGGITQSPKYLFRKEGQNVTLSCEQNLNHDAMYWYRQDPGQGLRLIYYSQIVNDFQKGDIAEGYSVSREKKESFPLTVTSAQKNPTAFYLCASRTTDGRSGNTIYFGEGSWLTVV.

The rearrangement uses TRBV12-3 or TRBV12-4 and TRBJ1-6; D not resolved. V lost 8 bases and J 5 bases, leaving 13 bases between the germline ends. The CDR3 spans 14 residues. The DNA for the CDR3 is TGTGCCAGCCGAATTGCCATTCATAATTCACCCCTCCACTTT. Residues: CASRIAIHNSPLHF.

This clonotype was observed many times. The rearrangement joins TRBV5-1 to TRBJ2-3; 7 nucleotides align to TRBD1. The V gene end was trimmed by 4 bases and the J gene end by 6 bases; junction bases not matched to a gene: 8. Per germline, CDR1 SGHRS and CDR2 YFSETQ. This CDR3 has 14 amino acids. The CDR3 nucleotides read TGCGCCAGCAGCCAAGGACAGGAATGGGATACGCAGTATTTT. Its translation: CASSQGQEWDTQYF.

This clonotype has just one count. This may be a read error, as it is one base from a much larger clone. The chain links TRBV6-5 to TRBJ1-6, with TRBD1 identical over 7 bases. The ends lost 2 bases at V and 11 bases at J; junction bases unmatched: 9. CDR3 length equals 15 residues. Germline CDR1 MNHEY, CDR2 SVGAGI. CDR3 loop: CASSYRGQRNPPLHF. CDR3 nucleotide sequence: TGTGCCAGCAGTTACAGGGGACAGAGAAATCCACCCCTCCACTTT.

This clonotype was observed at least ten times. This sequence joins TRBV7-9 and TRBJ1-1; D possibly corresponds to TRBD1 (5 bases). The CDR3 is 14 amino acids. The V and J ends lost 7 bases and 2 bases respectively, with 14 bases between them. Germline-derived CDR1 and CDR2 are SEHNR and FQNEAQ (reference sequence). DNA of the CDR3: TGTGCCAGCATGGGGAATGGGGCAAACACTGAAGCTTTCTTT. The encoded protein is CASMGNGANTEAFF.

This clonotype was seen many times. The chain's CDR3 is CAGEQSLNVNEQFF. CDR3 nucleotide sequence: TGTGCCGGAGAGCAGAGTTTGAACGTTAATGAGCAGTTCTTC. The chain recombines TRBV2 with TRBJ2-1; D is unresolved. The germline CDR1 and CDR2 sequences are SNHLY and FYNNEI. V gave up 11 bases and J gave up 7 bases, with 21 bases separating them. The CDR3 runs 14 residues.

This clonotype was counted ten times or more. This rearrangement joins TRBV19 to TRBJ1-1; no reliable D call. The germline V gene encodes CDR1 LNHDA and CDR2 SQIVND (reference sequence). The CDR3 covers 14 residues. V was clipped by 4 bases and J by 1 base, with 10 bases between them. This CDR3 is CASSRRGQNTEAFF. In DNA form, the CDR3 reads TGTGCCAGTAGTAGGCGCGGGCAGAACACTGAAGCTTTCTTT. The whole variable domain, remainder taken from reference TRBV19 and TRBJ1-1, is DGGITQSPKYLFRKEGQNVTLSCEQNLNHDAMYWYRQDPGQGLRLIYYSQIVNDFQKGDIAEGYSVSREKKESFPLTVTSAQKNPTAFYLCASSRRGQNTEAFFGQGTRLTVV.

A remark on this clonotype: Since a much larger clone is just one base distant, this may be a read error. The rearrangement joins TRBV5-4 to TRBJ1-4, with D uncertain. CDR3 size: 12 residues. Germline assignment: CDR1 SGHNT and CDR2 YYREEE (reference sequence). The CDR3 spells CTSSRVNEKLFF. CDR3 bases: TGTACCAGCAGCCGAGTCAATGAAAAACTGTTTTTT.

The chain couples TRBV3-1 to TRBJ1-1; D unresolved. CDR1 LGHDT and CDR2 YNNKEL come from the germline V gene (reference sequence). Trimming took 4 bases from V and 4 from J, leaving 10 bases between them. This CDR3 has 13 amino acids. This CDR3 reads CASSPRTLTEAFF. DNA for the CDR3: TGTGCCAGCAGCCCAAGGACTCTCACTGAAGCTTTCTTT. The full variable domain, completed using reference TRBV3-1 and TRBJ1-1, is DTAVSQTPKYLVTQMGNDKSIKCEQNLGHDTMYWYKQDSKKFLKIMFSYNNKELIINETVPNRFSPKSPDKAHLNLHINSLELGDSAVYFCASSPRTLTEAFFGQGTRLTVV.

The CDR3 nucleotides read TGTGCCTGTAATACCCCAGGGGTCGGGCAGCCCCAGCATTTT. Its translation: CACNTPGVGQPQHF. The V call is TRBV19, the J call TRBJ1-5, with D maybe TRBD1 (6 bases). This CDR3 has 14 amino acids. Germline V lookup: CDR1 LNHDA, CDR2 SQIVND (reference sequence). V shed 11 bases and J shed 7 bases, with 21 bases lying between them.

This clonotype was recorded many times. This chain uses TRBV7-9 with TRBJ2-7; D is possibly TRBD1 (6 bases). The CDR3 is 15 amino acids. CDR1 and CDR2 from the germline V gene are SEHNR and FQNEAQ (reference sequence). The V and J ends lost 1 base and 2 bases respectively, with 12 bases between them. Here the CDR3 DNA reads TGTGCCAGCAGCTTAGGACAAGGGGGTCCCTACGAGCAGTACTTC. This sequence encodes CASSLGQGGPYEQYF.

This clonotype was seen at least ten times. The chain uses TRBV7-2 and TRBJ2-7; the D is unclear. Trimming took off 2 bases at V and 4 bases at J, with 12 bases between the two ends. The CDR3 length is 14 residues. The V gene's germline CDR1 is SGHTA and CDR2 FQGNSA. The CDR3 nucleotides are TGTGCCAGCAGCTTAAGTCACACAATTTACGAGCAGTACTTC. Its translation: CASSLSHTIYEQYF.

The CDR3 DNA sequence: TGCGCCAGCAGCTCGAACGCGGACAGTGAAGGCTACACCTTC. Protein sequence: CASSSNADSEGYTF. This rearrangement joins TRBV5-1 to TRBJ1-2; tentatively, D is TRBD1 (6 bases). V lost 3 bases and J lost 8, with 17 bases in between. Looked up from germline, CDR1 is SGHRS and CDR2 is YFSETQ. This CDR3 contains 14 residues.

The chain employs TRBV7-9 and TRBJ2-3, with D unclear. Germline CDR1 reads SEHNR; CDR2 reads FQNEAQ (reference sequence). Trimming pared 6 bases from V and 6 bases from J, leaving 7 bases between. There are 11 residues in the CDR3. The CDR3 DNA reads as TGTGCCAGCAGTCTAGAGGATACGCAGTATTTT. This sequence encodes CASSLEDTQYF.